These 4 T cell receptor beta chains originate from one sample sequenced in a study of T cell responses to AZD1222 COVID-19 vaccine. Using immunoSEQ multiplex PCR, the repertoire was profiled, and TCRdb retains in-frame clones only, with some absent. In the table there are 56,000 or so clones, 75% to 90% of which are singletons. Sequencing used peripheral blood, obtained on day 0 of AZD1222 vaccination. These receptors were collected from an adult in good health.

The genes are TRBV5-4 and TRBJ1-4, with a weak D call TRBD1 (5 bases). V lost 4 bases to trimming and J lost 7 bases, with 17 bases between them. CDR1 and CDR2 (germline): SGHNT, YYREEE (reference sequence). This CDR3 has 15 residues. This chain's CDR3 is CASSQGGVNGEKLFF. Written as DNA, the CDR3 is TGTGCCAGCAGCCAGGGAGGTGTCAATGGTGAAAAACTGTTTTTT. The full variable domain, completed using reference TRBV5-4 and TRBJ1-4, is ETGVTQSPTHLIKTRGQQVTLRCSSQSGHNTVSWYQQALGQGPQFIFQYYREEENGRGNFPPRFSGLQFPNYSSELNVNALELDDSALYLCASSQGGVNGEKLFFGSGTQLSVL.

This chain joins TRBV18 and TRBJ2-6; 8 positions match TRBD1. The J segment lost 10 bases and the V segment lost 3 bases, leaving 17 bases of the junction unmatched. CDR1 and CDR2 (germline): KGHSH, LQKENI. The CDR3 contains 18 residues. This CDR3 is CASSPRGWGQAAINVLTF. DNA for the CDR3: TGTGCCAGCTCACCGAGGGGCTGGGGACAGGCCGCAATTAACGTCCTGACTTTC.

This clone was detected once. The chain employs TRBV24-1 and TRBJ1-2; D not resolved. There are 16 residues in the CDR3. The ends were cut back, 3 bases at V and 4 bases at J, with 17 bases in the middle. Germline CDR1 and CDR2: KGHDR and SFDVKD. CDR3 loop: CATSDPQTPGSYGYTF. The CDR3 nucleotides are TGTGCCACCAGTGATCCGCAAACGCCTGGGAGCTATGGCTACACCTTC.

This chain uses TRBV9 with TRBJ2-7; D unresolved. Deletions cut 1 base from V and 2 bases from J, with 13 bases between. Germline V gene lookup returns CDR1 SGDLS and CDR2 YYNGEE. The CDR3 runs to 15 residues. CDR3 sequence reads: CASSVRKGIPYEQYF. DNA for the CDR3: TGTGCCAGCAGCGTACGGAAGGGAATCCCCTACGAGCAGTACTTC.